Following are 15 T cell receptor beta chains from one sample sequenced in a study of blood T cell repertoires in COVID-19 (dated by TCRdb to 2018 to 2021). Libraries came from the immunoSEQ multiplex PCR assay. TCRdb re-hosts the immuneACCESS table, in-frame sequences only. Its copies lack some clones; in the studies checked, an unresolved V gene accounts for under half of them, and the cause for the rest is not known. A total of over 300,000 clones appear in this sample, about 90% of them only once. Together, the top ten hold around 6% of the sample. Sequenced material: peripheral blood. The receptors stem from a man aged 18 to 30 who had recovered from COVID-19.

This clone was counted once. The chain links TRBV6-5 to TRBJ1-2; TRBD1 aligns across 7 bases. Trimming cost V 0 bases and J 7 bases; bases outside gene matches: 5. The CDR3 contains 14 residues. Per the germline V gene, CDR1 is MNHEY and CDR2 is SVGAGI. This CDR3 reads CASSYSTGFSGYTF. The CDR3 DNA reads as TGTGCCAGCAGTTACTCGACAGGGTTCTCTGGCTACACCTTC.

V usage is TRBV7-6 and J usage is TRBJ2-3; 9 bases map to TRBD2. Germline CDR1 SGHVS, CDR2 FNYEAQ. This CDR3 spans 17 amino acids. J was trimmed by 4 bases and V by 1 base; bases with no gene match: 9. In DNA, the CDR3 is TGTGCCAGCAGCTTAGACGGGGCGGGAGGGCCCTCAGATACGCAGTATTTT. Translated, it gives CASSLDGAGGPSDTQYF.

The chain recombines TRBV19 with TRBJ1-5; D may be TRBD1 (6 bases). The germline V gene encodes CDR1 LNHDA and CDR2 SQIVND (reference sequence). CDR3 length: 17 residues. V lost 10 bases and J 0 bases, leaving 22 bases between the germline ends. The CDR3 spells CATAQGMPILSNQPQHF. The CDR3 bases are TGTGCCACTGCACAGGGTATGCCGATTCTTAGCAATCAGCCCCAGCATTTT.

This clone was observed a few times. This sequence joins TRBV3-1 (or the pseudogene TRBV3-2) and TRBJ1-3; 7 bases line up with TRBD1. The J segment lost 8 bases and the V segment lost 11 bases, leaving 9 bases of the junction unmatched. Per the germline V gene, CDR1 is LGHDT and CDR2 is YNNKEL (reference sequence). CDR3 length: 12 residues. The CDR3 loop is CAGSTGSDTIYF. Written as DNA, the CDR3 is TGTGCCGGATCGACAGGGTCGGACACCATATATTTT.

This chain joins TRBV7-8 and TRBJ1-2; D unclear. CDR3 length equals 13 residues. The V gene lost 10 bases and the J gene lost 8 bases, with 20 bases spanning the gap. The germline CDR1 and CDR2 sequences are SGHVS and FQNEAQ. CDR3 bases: TGTGCCATCGGAGACCGGGAATACGACGGCTACACCTTC. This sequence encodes CAIGDREYDGYTF. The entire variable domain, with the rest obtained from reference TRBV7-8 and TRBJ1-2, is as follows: GAGVSQSPRYKVAKRGQDVALRCDPISGHVSLFWYQQALGQGPEFLTYFQNEAQLDKSGLPSDRFFAERPEGSVSTLKIQRTQQEDSAVYLCAIGDREYDGYTFGSGTRLTVV.

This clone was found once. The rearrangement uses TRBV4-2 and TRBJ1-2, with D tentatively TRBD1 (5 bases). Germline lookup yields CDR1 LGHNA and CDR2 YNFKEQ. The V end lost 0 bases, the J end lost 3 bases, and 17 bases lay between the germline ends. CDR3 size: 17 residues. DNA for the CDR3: TGTGCCAGCAGCCAAGATGGTCGAACAGGAGAGCACTATGGCTACACCTTC. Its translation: CASSQDGRTGEHYGYTF.

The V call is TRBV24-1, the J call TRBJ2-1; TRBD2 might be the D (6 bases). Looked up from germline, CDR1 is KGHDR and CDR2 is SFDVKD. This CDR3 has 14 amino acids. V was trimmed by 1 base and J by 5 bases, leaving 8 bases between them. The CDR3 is CATSDFGGNNEQFF. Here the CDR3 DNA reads TGTGCCACCAGTGATTTCGGCGGGAACAATGAGCAGTTCTTC.

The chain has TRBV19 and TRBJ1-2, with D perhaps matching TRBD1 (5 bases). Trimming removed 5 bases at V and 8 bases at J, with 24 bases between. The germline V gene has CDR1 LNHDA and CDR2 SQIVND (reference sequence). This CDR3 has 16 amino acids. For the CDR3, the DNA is TGTGCCAGTAGTCCAAGGGAGGTCGGGGGACTTGGCGGCTACACCTTC. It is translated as CASSPREVGGLGGYTF.

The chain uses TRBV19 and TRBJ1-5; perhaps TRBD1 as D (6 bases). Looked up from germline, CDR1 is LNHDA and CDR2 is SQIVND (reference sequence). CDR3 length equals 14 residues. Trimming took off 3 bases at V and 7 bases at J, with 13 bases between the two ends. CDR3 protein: CASSMGPGEQPQHF. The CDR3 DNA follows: TGTGCCAGTAGTATGGGGCCAGGGGAACAGCCCCAGCATTTT.

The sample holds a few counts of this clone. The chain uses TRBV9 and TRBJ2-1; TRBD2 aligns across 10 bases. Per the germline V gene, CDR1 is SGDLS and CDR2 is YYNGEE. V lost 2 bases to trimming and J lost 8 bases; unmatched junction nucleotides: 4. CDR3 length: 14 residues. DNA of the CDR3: TGTGCCAGCAGCGTTAGCGGGAGGTCAGATGAGCAGTTCTTC. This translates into CASSVSGRSDEQFF.

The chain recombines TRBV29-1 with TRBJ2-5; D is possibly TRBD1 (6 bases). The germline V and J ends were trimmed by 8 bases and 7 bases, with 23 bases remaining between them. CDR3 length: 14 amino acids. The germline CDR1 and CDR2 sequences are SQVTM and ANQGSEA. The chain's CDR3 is CSSTPGTTIGTQYF. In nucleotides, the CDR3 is TGCAGCTCAACCCCCGGGACAACGATCGGGACCCAGTACTTC. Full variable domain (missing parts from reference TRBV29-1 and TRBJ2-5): SAVISQKPSRDICQRGTSLTIQCQVDSQVTMMFWYRQQPGQSLTLIATANQGSEATYESGFVIDKFPISRPNLTFSTLTVSNMSPEDSSIYLCSSTPGTTIGTQYFGPGTRLLVL.

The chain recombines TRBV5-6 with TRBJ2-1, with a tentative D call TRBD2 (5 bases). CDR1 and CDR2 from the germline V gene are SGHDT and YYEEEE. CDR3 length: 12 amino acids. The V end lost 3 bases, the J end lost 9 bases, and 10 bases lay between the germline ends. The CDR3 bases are TGTGCCAGCAGCTCAAGGGCGGGTGAGCAGTTCTTC. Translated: CASSSRAGEQFF.

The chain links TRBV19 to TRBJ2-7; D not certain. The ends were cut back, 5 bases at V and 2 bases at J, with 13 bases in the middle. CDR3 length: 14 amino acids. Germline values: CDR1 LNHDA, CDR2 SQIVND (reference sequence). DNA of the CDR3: TGTGCCAGTAGTGAGACTTATTACACCTACGAGCAGTACTTC. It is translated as CASSETYYTYEQYF.

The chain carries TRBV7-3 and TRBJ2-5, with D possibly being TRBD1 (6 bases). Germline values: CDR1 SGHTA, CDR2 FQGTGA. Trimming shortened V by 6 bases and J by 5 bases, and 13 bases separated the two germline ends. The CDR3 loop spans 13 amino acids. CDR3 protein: CASSTGIAETQYF. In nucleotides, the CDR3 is TGTGCCAGCAGTACAGGGATTGCGGAGACCCAGTACTTC. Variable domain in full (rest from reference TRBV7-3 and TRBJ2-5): GAGVSQTPSNKVTEKGKYVELRCDPISGHTALYWYRQSLGQGPEFLIYFQGTGAADDSGLPNDRFFAVRPEGSVSTLKIQRTERGDSAVYLCASSTGIAETQYFGPGTRLLVL.

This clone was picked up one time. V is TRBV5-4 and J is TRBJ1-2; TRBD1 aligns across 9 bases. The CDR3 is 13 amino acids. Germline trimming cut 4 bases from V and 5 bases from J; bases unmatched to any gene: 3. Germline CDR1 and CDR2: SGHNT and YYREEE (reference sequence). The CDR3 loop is CASSEQGAYGYTF. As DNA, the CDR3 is TGTGCCAGCAGCGAACAGGGGGCGTATGGCTACACCTTC.